This T cell receptor (beta chain) is drawn from a study of T cell responses to AZD1222 COVID-19 vaccine. Study findings and constraints: Across spike, vaccine-associated CD4 TCRs were found, dominant at 160-218 and 743-854. Increases in Spike-specific TCR breadth and depth were seen after two AZD1222 doses.

The table came from immunoSEQ multiplex PCR; TCRdb's copy has only in-frame clones and leaves some out. The sample includes 35,000 to 50,000 clones, around 88% of them seen just once. Doses given second, at about 4 or about 12 weeks, were pooled. With regard to this clone: No antigen is known for it. One end of the junction is discordant with germline, which a read error may explain.

The sequence was obtained from an adult who received the AZD1222 COVID-19 vaccine. Sequencing used peripheral blood, obtained 28 days after the second AZD1222 dose.

CDR3 coding DNA: TGTGCCAGCAGTAACTCCCTGGGAGGGGCCTACTACGAGCAGTACTTC. It codes for CASSNSLGGAYYEQYF. This chain connects TRBV6-2 or TRBV6-3 to TRBJ2-7, with 7 bases identical to TRBD2. The CDR3 spans 16 residues. Germline CDR1 is MNHEY and CDR2 is SVGEGT.